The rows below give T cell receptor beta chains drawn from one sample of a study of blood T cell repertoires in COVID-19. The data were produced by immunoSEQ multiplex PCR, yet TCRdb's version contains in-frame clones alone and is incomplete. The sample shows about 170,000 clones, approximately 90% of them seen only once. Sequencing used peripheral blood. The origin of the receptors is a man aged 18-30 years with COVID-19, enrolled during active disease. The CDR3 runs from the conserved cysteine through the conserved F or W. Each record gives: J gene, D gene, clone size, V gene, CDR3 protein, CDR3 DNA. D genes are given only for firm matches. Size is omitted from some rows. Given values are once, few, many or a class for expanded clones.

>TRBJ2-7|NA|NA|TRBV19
CASSARDHISYEQYF
TGTGCCAGTAGTGCGCGGGACCACATTTCCTACGAGCAGTACTTC
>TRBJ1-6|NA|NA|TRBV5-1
CASSLGSDYNSPLHF
TGCGCCAGCAGCTTAGGAAGCGACTATAATTCACCCCTCCACTTT
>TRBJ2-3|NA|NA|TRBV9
CASSVDEGPPDTQYF
TGTGCCAGCAGCGTAGATGAGGGCCCTCCAGATACGCAGTATTTT
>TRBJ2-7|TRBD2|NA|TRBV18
CASSYGRANEQYF
TGTGCCAGCTCATACGGGAGGGCCAACGAGCAGTACTTC
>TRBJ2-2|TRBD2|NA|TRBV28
CASSLWSLWREDTGELFF
TGTGCCAGCAGTTTATGGTCCCTCTGGCGGGAGGACACCGGGGAGCTGTTTTTT
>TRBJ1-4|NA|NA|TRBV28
CASSSLGATNEKLFF
TGTGCCAGCAGCTCCCTAGGAGCAACTAATGAAAAACTGTTTTTT
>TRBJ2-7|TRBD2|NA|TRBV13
CASSLGLAGGKEQYF
TGTGCCAGCAGCTTAGGACTAGCGGGAGGAAAAGAGCAGTACTTC
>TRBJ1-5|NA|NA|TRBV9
CASSVGTSNQPQHF
TGTGCCAGCAGCGTCGGGACAAGCAATCAGCCCCAGCATTTT
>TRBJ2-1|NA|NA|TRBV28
CASSSPAGTNEQFF
TGTGCCAGCAGTTCCCCTGCGGGTACTAATGAGCAGTTCTTC
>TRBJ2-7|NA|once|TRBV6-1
CASSDRWGVAYEQYF
TGTGCCAGCAGTGACCGCTGGGGGGTGGCCTACGAGCAGTACTTC
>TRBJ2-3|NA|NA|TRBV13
CASSLRLETYADTQYF
TGTGCCAGCAGCTTAAGGTTAGAGACTTATGCAGATACGCAGTATTTT
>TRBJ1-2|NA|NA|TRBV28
CASSLVSFGSSYGYTF
TGTGCCAGCAGTTTAGTCAGCTTCGGGTCCTCCTATGGCTACACCTTC
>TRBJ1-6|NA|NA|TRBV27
CASSYRGSYNSPLHF
TGTGCCAGCAGTTACCGGGGGTCCTATAATTCACCCCTCCACTTT
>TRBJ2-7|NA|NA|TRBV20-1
CSASIAGQGPYEQYF
TGCAGTGCTAGTATAGCGGGACAGGGTCCCTACGAGCAGTACTTC
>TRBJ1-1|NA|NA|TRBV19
CASSPRGRSTLNTEAFF
TGTGCCAGTAGTCCTAGGGGCAGAAGCACCCTTAACACTGAAGCTTTCTTT
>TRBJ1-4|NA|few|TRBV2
CASSEFGIHATNEKLFF
TGTGCCAGCAGTGAATTCGGGATCCATGCAACTAATGAAAAACTGTTTTTT
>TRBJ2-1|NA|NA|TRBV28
CASSLRAGNEQFF
TGTGCCAGCAGTTTAAGGGCAGGGAATGAGCAGTTCTTC
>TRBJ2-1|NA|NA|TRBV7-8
CASSLPGLTNEQFF
TGTGCCAGCAGCTTACCAGGACTAACAAATGAGCAGTTCTTC
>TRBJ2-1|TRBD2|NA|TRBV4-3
CASSPTIGGAWYNEQFF
TGCGCCAGCAGCCCAACAATCGGGGGGGCTTGGTACAATGAGCAGTTCTTC
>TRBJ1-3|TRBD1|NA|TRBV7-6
CASRGPGQGNLGDTIYF
TGTGCCAGCAGAGGCCCGGGACAGGGGAATCTAGGAGACACCATATATTTT
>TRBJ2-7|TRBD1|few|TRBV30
CAWSGTGGGREHF
TGTGCCTGGAGTGGGACAGGGGGAGGTAGAGAACACTTC
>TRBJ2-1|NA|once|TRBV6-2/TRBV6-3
CASSQPTYYNEQFF
TGTGCCAGCAGTCAACCAACTTATTACAATGAGCAGTTCTTC
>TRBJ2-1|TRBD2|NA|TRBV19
CASSMAVGLAGSAYNEQFF
TGTGCCAGTAGTATGGCAGTAGGGCTAGCGGGATCCGCCTACAATGAGCAGTTCTTC
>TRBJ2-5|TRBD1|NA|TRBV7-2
CASSPGTGETQYF
TGTGCCAGCAGCCCAGGGACAGGGGAGACCCAGTACTTC
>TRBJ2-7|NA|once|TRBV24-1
CATSDLSAPYEQYF
TGTGCCACCAGTGATTTGAGCGCTCCCTACGAGCAGTACTTC
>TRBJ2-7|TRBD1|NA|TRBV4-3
CASSQEEDRDYEQYF
TGCGCCAGCAGCCAAGAGGAGGACAGGGACTACGAGCAGTACTTC
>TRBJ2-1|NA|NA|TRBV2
CASRAVGLGEQFF
TGTGCCAGCAGGGCGGTGGGACTTGGTGAGCAGTTCTTC